The next 6 T cell receptor beta chains were all read from a single sample in a study of PD-L1 blockade in urothelial cancer. This table comes from immunoSEQ multiplex PCR, and its TCRdb copy is limited to in-frame clones, with some not included. The sample includes approximately 38,000 clones, 65% to 85% of them seen just once. Sequenced here: PBMCs, sampled around atezolizumab (anti-PD-L1) treatment. These receptors were obtained from a man aged 60 to 69 with urothelial cancer.

This sequence joins TRBV14 and TRBJ1-1; D is undetermined. The length of the CDR3 is 15 residues. V lost 0 bases, J lost 8 bases, and 16 bases lay in between. Germline lookup yields CDR1 SGHDN and CDR2 FVKESK. CDR3 DNA: TGTGCCAGCAGCCAAGATCCGGCCGGAGCGGCAGAAGCTTTCTTT. It yields the protein CASSQDPAGAAEAFF.

V is TRBV5-1 and J is TRBJ2-3; perhaps TRBD2 as D (5 bases). CDR3 size: 15 residues. The V end was cut by 1 base, the J end by 3 bases, with 12 bases between. Germline V gene lookup returns CDR1 SGHRS and CDR2 YFSETQ. CDR3 bases: TGCGCCAGCAGCTTGTTCGGGATGGGGACAGATACGCAGTATTTT. Residues: CASSLFGMGTDTQYF.

V gene TRBV5-4 combines with J gene TRBJ1-1; 8 bases map to TRBD1. The germline V gene has CDR1 SGHNT and CDR2 YYREEE (reference sequence). CDR3 length: 18 residues. After removal of 4 bases from V and 5 bases from J, the junction contained 19 bases not matched to a gene. For the CDR3, the DNA is TGTGCCAGCAGCCCTCGCTTATTGGGGCAGGGGGCGACGACTGAAGCTTTCTTT. Its protein is CASSPRLLGQGATTEAFF.

The chain uses TRBV5-4 and TRBJ2-5, with a weak D call TRBD1 (5 bases). V was cut by 5 bases and J by 2 bases, with 10 bases left in between. The CDR3 extends over 13 amino acids. The germline CDR1 and CDR2 sequences are SGHNT and YYREEE (reference sequence). CDR3 sequence (DNA): TGTGCCAGCAGGCCGACAGCTCAAGAGACCCAGTACTTC. This codes for CASRPTAQETQYF.

J is TRBJ1-4 and V is TRBV5-5; D gene ambiguous. This CDR3 comprises 14 residues. Trimming left V 6 bases short and J 8 bases short, with 17 bases between. The germline V gene has CDR1 SGHKS and CDR2 YYEKEE (reference sequence). In nucleotides, the CDR3 is TGTGCCAGCACTCTGGCCGCGACGGGGGAAAAACTGTTTTTT. Protein: CASTLAATGEKLFF.

V usage is TRBV27 and J usage is TRBJ2-2, with TRBD1 as a possible D gene (7 bases). V was clipped by 2 bases and J by 1 base, with 8 bases between them. Germline values: CDR1 MNHEY, CDR2 SMNVEV (reference sequence). This CDR3 spans 15 amino acids. CDR3 protein: CASSLQGGNTGELFF. The CDR3 DNA reads TGTGCCAGCAGTTTACAGGGGGGGAACACCGGGGAGCTGTTTTTT.